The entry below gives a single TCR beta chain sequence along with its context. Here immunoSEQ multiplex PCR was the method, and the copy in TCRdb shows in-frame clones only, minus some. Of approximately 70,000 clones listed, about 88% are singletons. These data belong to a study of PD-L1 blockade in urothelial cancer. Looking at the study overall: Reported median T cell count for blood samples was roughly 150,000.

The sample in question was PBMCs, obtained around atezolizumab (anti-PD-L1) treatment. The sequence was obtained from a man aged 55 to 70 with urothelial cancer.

The CDR3 is CASTDDRAGANVLTF. CDR3 sequence (DNA): TGTGCCAGTACCGACGACAGGGCTGGGGCCAACGTCCTGACTTTC. The chain joins TRBV19 to TRBJ2-6, with 7 bases matching TRBD1. CDR3 size: 15 residues. Trimming removed 7 bases from V and 2 bases from J; junction bases left unmatched: 5. Germline CDR1 reads LNHDA; CDR2 reads SQIVND (reference sequence). Filled out from reference TRBV19 and TRBJ2-6, the complete variable domain reads DGGITQSPKYLFRKEGQNVTLSCEQNLNHDAMYWYRQDPGQGLRLIYYSQIVNDFQKGDIAEGYSVSREKKESFPLTVTSAQKNPTAFYLCASTDDRAGANVLTFGAGSRLTVL.